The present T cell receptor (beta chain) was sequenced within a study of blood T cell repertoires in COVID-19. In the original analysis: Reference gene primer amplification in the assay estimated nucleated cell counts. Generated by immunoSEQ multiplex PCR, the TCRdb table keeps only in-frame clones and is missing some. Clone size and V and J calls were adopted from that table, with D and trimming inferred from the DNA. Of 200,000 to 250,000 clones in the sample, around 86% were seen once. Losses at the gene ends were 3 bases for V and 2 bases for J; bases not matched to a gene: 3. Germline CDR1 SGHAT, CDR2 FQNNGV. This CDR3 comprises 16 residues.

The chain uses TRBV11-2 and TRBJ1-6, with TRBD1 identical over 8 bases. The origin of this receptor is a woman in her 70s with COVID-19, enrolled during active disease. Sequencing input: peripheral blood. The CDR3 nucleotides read TGTGCCAGCAGCTTCCTGGACAGGGCCTATAATTCACCCCTCCACTTT. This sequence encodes CASSFLDRAYNSPLHF.